The 20 T cell receptor beta chains below were found in one sample sequenced in a study of OX40 agonist ivuxolimab in advanced cancers. The data were produced by immunoSEQ multiplex PCR, yet TCRdb's version contains in-frame clones alone and is incomplete. The sample consists of some 100,000 clones, around 91% of them appearing once. The specimen comprised CD4+ or CD8+ T cells sorted from blood, sampled in a trial of the OX40 agonist ivuxolimab. The source is an adult with an advanced solid tumor such as melanoma, head and neck, liver or kidney cancer.

The chain uses TRBV10-3 and TRBJ2-2; D may be TRBD1 or TRBD2 (5 bases each). Between the trimmed V and J ends, which lost 4 bases and 3 bases, there was a span of 9 bases. The germline V gene encodes CDR1 ENHRY and CDR2 SYGVKD. The CDR3 runs 14 residues. The chain's CDR3 is CAISGGADTGELFF. The CDR3 coding sequence is TGTGCCATCAGTGGAGGGGCGGACACCGGGGAGCTGTTTTTT.

In its sample, this clone was seen a few times. The gene calls are TRBV7-8 and TRBJ2-7; TRBD1 matches at 10 bases. The junction had 6 bases not matched to a gene; V was cut back by 1 base and J by 6 bases. CDR3 length: 15 residues. Germline CDR1 and CDR2: SGHVS and FQNEAQ. The CDR3 loop reads CASSLVSGTGAEQYF. In nucleotides, the CDR3 is TGTGCCAGCAGCTTAGTTTCAGGGACAGGGGCCGAGCAGTACTTC.

The chain joins TRBV28 to TRBJ2-5, with D tentatively TRBD1 (5 bases). This CDR3 region has 14 residues. Looked up from germline, CDR1 is MDHEN and CDR2 is SYDVKM. With 4 bases removed from V and 2 bases from J, the gap between germline ends came to 11 bases. Here the CDR3 DNA reads TGTGCCAGCAGTTCCCAGGGCCAACAAGAGACCCAGTACTTC. Encoded protein: CASSSQGQQETQYF. The whole variable domain, remainder taken from reference TRBV28 and TRBJ2-5, is DVKVTQSSRYLVKRTGEKVFLECVQDMDHENMFWYRQDPGLGLRLIYFSYDVKMKEKGDIPEGYSVSREKKERFSLILESASTNQTSMYLCASSSQGQQETQYFGPGTRLLVL.

The gene calls are TRBV27 and TRBJ2-7, with 9 bases matching TRBD1. Trimming took 3 bases from V and 6 from J; bases not matched to a gene: 12. Germline V gene lookup returns CDR1 MNHEY and CDR2 SMNVEV (reference sequence). The CDR3 loop spans 16 amino acids. The DNA for the CDR3 is TGTGCCAGCAGTTTTCTCCCGGGACAGGGAACGGCCGAGCAGTACTTC. Its protein product is CASSFLPGQGTAEQYF.

CDR3 coding DNA: TGTGCCAGCAGCTTATCAATAGCGGCCCCCGGGAGCGAGCAGTACTTC. Translated, it gives CASSLSIAAPGSEQYF. The genes are TRBV7-2 and TRBJ2-7, with D tentatively TRBD2 (6 bases). This CDR3 comprises 16 residues. Germline assignment: CDR1 SGHTA and CDR2 FQGNSA. V was clipped by 2 bases and J by 6 bases, with 20 bases between them.

J is TRBJ2-5 and V is TRBV5-4, with 8 bases lining up with TRBD2. The better agreement between TRBJ2-7 and the DNA end casts doubt on the J call. The CDR3 covers 16 residues. CDR1 is SGHNT and CDR2 is YYREEE in the germline V gene (reference sequence). CDR3: CASSLPPYGRGYEQYF. The CDR3 DNA is TGTGCCAGCAGCTTACCCCCCTACGGGAGGGGCTACGAGCAGTACTTC.

This clone was found once. At one end the junction does not follow the germline gene, possibly because of a read error. This sequence joins TRBV7-7 and TRBJ2-2, with 8 bases matching TRBD2. In germline, CDR1 is SSHAT, CDR2 FNYEAQ (reference sequence). The CDR3 totals 14 residues. CDR3 nucleotides: TGTGCTAGCAGGCCTAGCGGGCCGGTCGGGGAGCTGTTTTTT. Residues: CASRPSGPVGELFF.

The chain combines TRBV7-2 with TRBJ1-2; TRBD1 is a possible D gene (5 bases). Trimming removed 2 bases from V and 8 bases from J, with 12 bases in between. CDR1 and CDR2 from the germline V gene are SGHTA and FQGNSA. The CDR3 is made up of 13 amino acids. CDR3 sequence: CASSLFYRGGYTF. CDR3 in DNA: TGTGCCAGCAGCTTATTTTATCGGGGGGGCTACACCTTC.

This clone was counted between two and nine times. The chain carries TRBV6-4 and TRBJ1-1; D might be TRBD1 (6 bases). Germline V gives CDR1 MRHNA, CDR2 SNTAGT. V shed 6 bases and J shed 1 base, with 9 bases lying between them. The CDR3 length is 13 residues. The CDR3: CASRATGNTEAFF. Written as DNA, the CDR3 is TGTGCCAGCAGGGCGACAGGGAACACTGAAGCTTTCTTT.

The gene calls are TRBV4-2 and TRBJ1-2; tentatively, D is TRBD1 (5 bases). There are 14 residues in the CDR3. Germline V gene sequence: CDR1 LGHNA, CDR2 YNFKEQ. V lost 2 bases and J 4 bases, leaving 11 bases between the germline ends. DNA for the CDR3: TGTGCCAGCAGCCAATCCAGGGCGGGCTATGGCTACACCTTC. Translation: CASSQSRAGYGYTF.

The genes are TRBV2 and TRBJ1-2; D is uncertain. Trimming removed 3 bases from V and 7 bases from J, with 12 bases in between. The CDR3 length is 13 residues. Germline assignment: CDR1 SNHLY and CDR2 FYNNEI. CDR3 coding DNA: TGTGCCAGCAGTGACGCGGACGCTTCTGGCTACACCTTC. This gives the protein CASSDADASGYTF.

The chain has TRBV18 and TRBJ1-2, with TRBD1 matching over 8 bases. J was trimmed by 1 base and V by 1 base; bases with no gene match: 8. The CDR3 length is 17 residues. CDR1 is KGHSH and CDR2 is LQKENI in the germline V gene. The CDR3 DNA reads as TGTGCCAGCTCACCACTCGGACAGGGACCCCTTAACTATGGCTACACCTTC. This sequence encodes CASSPLGQGPLNYGYTF.

This sequence joins TRBV6-5 and TRBJ2-7; the match to TRBD2 covers 7 bases. The CDR3 totals 12 residues. J gave up 12 bases and V 5 bases, and 10 bases lay outside the gene matches. From germline, CDR1 is MNHEY and CDR2 SVGAGI. The DNA for the CDR3 is TGTGCCAGCAGTCAAACCCGGGGGGAATGGTACTTC. Its protein product is CASSQTRGEWYF.

The CDR3 sequence: CASSPRTVNTEAFF. CDR3 bases: TGTGCCAGCAGCCCTCGGACAGTGAACACTGAAGCTTTCTTT. This chain connects TRBV7-9 to TRBJ1-1, with a possible D match to TRBD1 (6 bases). This CDR3 spans 14 amino acids. Trimming took 5 bases from V and 0 from J, leaving 10 bases between them. The germline V gene has CDR1 SEHNR and CDR2 FQNEAQ (reference sequence).

This chain's CDR3 is CASRLQGNYGYTF. Here the CDR3 DNA reads TGTGCCAGCAGGTTACAGGGGAACTATGGCTACACCTTC. The chain recombines TRBV28 with TRBJ1-2; 7 bases fit TRBD1. V shed 6 bases and J 2 bases; nucleotides not matched to a gene: 3. Germline V gives CDR1 MDHEN, CDR2 SYDVKM. CDR3 length equals 13 residues.

This chain uses TRBV5-1 with TRBJ2-4; no reliable D call. Trimming took 4 bases from V and 2 from J, leaving 10 bases between them. The CDR3 spans 14 residues. CDR1 is SGHRS and CDR2 is YFSETQ in the germline V gene. The CDR3 here is CASSPIDTKNIQYF. CDR3 DNA sequence: TGCGCCAGCAGCCCCATTGATACCAAAAACATTCAGTACTTC.

V and J are TRBV27 and TRBJ2-1; 7 positions agree with TRBD1. The CDR3 contains 14 residues. In germline, CDR1 is MNHEY, CDR2 SMNVEV (reference sequence). V shed 4 bases and J 6 bases; nucleotides not matched to a gene: 6. The CDR3 DNA follows: TGTGCCAGCAGTTACACAGGGGTCGGCAATGAGCAGTTCTTC. It specifies CASSYTGVGNEQFF.

V and J are TRBV5-8 and TRBJ1-5; the match to TRBD1 covers 8 bases. This CDR3 is 14 amino acids long. V shed 4 bases and J 4 bases; nucleotides not matched to a gene: 4. CDR1 is SGHTS, CDR2 YDEGEE, per germline. CDR3 bases: TGTGCCAGCAGCCGCGGGACAGGTAATCAGCCCCAGCATTTT. It is translated as CASSRGTGNQPQHF. Full variable domain (remainder filled in from reference TRBV5-8 and TRBJ1-5): EAGVTQSPTHLIKTRGQQATLRCSPISGHTSVYWYQQALGLGLQFLLWYDEGEERNRGNFPPRFSGRQFPNYSSELNVNALELEDSALYLCASSRGTGNQPQHFGDGTRLSIL.

The chain uses TRBV6-1 and TRBJ2-3, with D hard to call. Trimming pared 4 bases from V and 2 bases from J, leaving 4 bases between. The CDR3 consists of 12 residues. CDR1 and CDR2 (germline): MNHNS, SASEGT. CDR3 nucleotide sequence: TGTGCCAGCAGTGGTTACACAGATACGCAGTATTTT. This sequence encodes CASSGYTDTQYF.

The rearrangement uses TRBV7-9 and TRBJ2-3; a weak D match, TRBD1 (6 bases). The V end was cut by 4 bases, the J end by 2 bases, with 13 bases between. CDR1 is SEHNR and CDR2 is FQNEAQ in the germline V gene (reference sequence). The CDR3 covers 15 residues. The CDR3 region is CASSSTGRPTDTQYF. In DNA form, the CDR3 reads TGTGCCAGCAGCTCGACAGGTAGACCCACAGATACGCAGTATTTT.